This record concerns one TCR beta chain sequence. These data belong to a study of T cell responses to AZD1222 COVID-19 vaccine. Overall study: Second doses at about 4 or about 12 weeks were pooled.

TCRdb keeps only in-frame clones here, not all; method: immunoSEQ multiplex PCR. In the table there are around 100,000 clones, approximately 88% of which are singletons. The germline V and J ends were trimmed by 5 bases and 9 bases, with 22 bases remaining between them. CDR3 size: 15 residues. The germline V gene has CDR1 MDHEN and CDR2 SYDVKM. The sequenced sample was peripheral blood, obtained on day 0 of AZD1222 vaccination. This clonotype was sampled from an adult in good health. The chain links TRBV28 to TRBJ1-1, with a possible D match to TRBD1 (6 bases). The CDR3 here is CASSPHKQGRSKAFF. The DNA for the CDR3 is TGTGCCAGCAGTCCACATAAACAGGGCCGGAGTAAAGCTTTCTTT.